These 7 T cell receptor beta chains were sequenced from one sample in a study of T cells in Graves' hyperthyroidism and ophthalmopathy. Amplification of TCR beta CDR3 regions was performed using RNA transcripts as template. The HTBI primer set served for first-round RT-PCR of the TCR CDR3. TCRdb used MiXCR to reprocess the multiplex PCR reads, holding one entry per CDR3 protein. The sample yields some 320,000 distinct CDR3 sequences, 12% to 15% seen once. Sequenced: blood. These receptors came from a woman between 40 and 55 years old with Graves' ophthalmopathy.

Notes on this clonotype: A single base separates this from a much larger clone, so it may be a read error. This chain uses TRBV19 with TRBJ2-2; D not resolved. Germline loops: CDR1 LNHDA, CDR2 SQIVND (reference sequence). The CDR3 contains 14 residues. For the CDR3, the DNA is TGTGTCAGTACTGAGACACCACTCACCGGGGAGCTGTTTTTT. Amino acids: CVSTETPLTGELFF.

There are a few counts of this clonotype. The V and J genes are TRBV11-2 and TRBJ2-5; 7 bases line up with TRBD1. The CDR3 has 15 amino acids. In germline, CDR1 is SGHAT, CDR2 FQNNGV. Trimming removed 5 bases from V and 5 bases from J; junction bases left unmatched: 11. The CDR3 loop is CASSQIRTGGETQYF. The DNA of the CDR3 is TGTGCCAGCAGCCAGATAAGGACAGGCGGGGAGACCCAGTACTTC.

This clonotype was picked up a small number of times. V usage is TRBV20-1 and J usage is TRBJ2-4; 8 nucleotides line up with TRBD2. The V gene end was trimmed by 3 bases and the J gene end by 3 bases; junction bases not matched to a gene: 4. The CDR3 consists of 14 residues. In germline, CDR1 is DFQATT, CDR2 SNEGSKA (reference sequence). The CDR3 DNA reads TGCAGTGCTAGTCGGGGGGGGGACAAAAACATTCAGTACTTC. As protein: CSASRGGDKNIQYF.

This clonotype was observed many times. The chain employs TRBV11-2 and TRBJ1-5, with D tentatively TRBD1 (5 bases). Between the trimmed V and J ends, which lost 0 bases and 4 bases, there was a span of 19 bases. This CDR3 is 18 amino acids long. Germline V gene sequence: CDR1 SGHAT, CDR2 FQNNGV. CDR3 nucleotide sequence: TGTGCCAGCAGCTTAGATTGGGGGGGGGAAGGGTTTAATCAGCCCCAGCATTTT. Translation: CASSLDWGGEGFNQPQHF.

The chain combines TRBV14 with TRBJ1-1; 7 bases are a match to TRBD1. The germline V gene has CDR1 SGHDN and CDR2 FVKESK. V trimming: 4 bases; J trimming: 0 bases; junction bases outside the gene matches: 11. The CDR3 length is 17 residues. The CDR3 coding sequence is TGTGCCAGCAGCCTATCCACAGGGGCTTGGGTGAACACTGAAGCTTTCTTT. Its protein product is CASSLSTGAWVNTEAFF.

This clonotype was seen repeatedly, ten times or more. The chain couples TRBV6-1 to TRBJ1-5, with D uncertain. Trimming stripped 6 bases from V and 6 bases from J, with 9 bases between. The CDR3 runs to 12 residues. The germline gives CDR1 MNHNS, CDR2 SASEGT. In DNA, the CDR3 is TGTGCCAGCAGCCCAGGCGTTCAGCCCCAGCATTTT. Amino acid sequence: CASSPGVQPQHF.

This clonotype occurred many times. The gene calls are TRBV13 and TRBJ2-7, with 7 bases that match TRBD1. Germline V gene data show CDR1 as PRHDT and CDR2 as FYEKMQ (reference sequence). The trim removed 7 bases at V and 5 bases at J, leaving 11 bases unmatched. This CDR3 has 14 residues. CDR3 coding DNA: TGTGCCAGCACCATAAGGGGGCGCAGGGACGAGCAGTACTTC. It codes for CASTIRGRRDEQYF.